Here is one T cell receptor beta chain with its context. This clone was counted between two and nine times. Its antigen is currently not known. The record has no base qualities; no much larger clone is one base away. Other DNA sequences in the sample encode the same CDR3. Between the V and J ends, shortened by 1 base and 3 bases respectively, the junction contains 13 bases. Per the germline V gene, SGHAT is the CDR1 and FQNNGV is the CDR2. The CDR3 starts with the cysteine, ends with the phenylalanine, and has 15 residues. Only CDR3 DNA remains: 45 bases, in frame from the first base. This sample stems from a study of beta chain features in type 1 diabetes (dated by TCRdb to the late 2010s). Study-wide context: No differences in mean age, gender distribution, total cell number or subset yield were found between patients and healthy donors. A total of around 110,000,000 sorted cells were examined across all samples, and RNA yield correlated strongly with the number of cells per subset. In the study, recently diagnosed type 1 diabetes patients and matched healthy donors were compared on the TCRB repertoires of their sorted circulating CD4+ T cell subsets. Naive and central memory subsets were obtained from all 28 donors, but regulatory and stem cell-like memory subsets were isolated from only 8 patients and roughly 8 healthy donors. The research as a whole found: Sequencing cDNA rather than genomic DNA could over-represent highly expressing activated cells, although activation and CD3 levels did not differ between groups. Type 1 diabetes patients showed a moderate but significant shortening of TCRB CDR3 length in all four CD4+ subsets. The naive, central memory and regulatory TCRB repertoires appeared to resemble one another more closely among patients than among healthy donors. HLA sub-analyses involved small numbers of individuals, so any influence of HLA type on TCRB rearrangement remained unresolved. Shorter templates might have been favored by PCR, but patient and control samples were amplified and corrected together, so both groups would have been affected equally by any skew. Fewer insertions and more nucleotide deletions at VDJ recombination sites were observed in patients with type 1 diabetes, implying thymic rearrangement abnormalities.

The High Capacity cDNA Reverse Transcription Kit was used to reverse transcribe all of the isolated RNA, meaning that expressed TCRB transcripts were what got sequenced. Deep immunoSEQ sequencing was applied to naive, central memory and regulatory T cell samples, giving an average of roughly 3.6 million total reads per sample. After sorted cells were lysed in RLT buffer, RNA was extracted with DNase-treated RNeasy Micro or Mini kits, with the choice depending on cell number. Each cell subset was processed on its own to prevent cross-contamination, while patient and healthy donor samples were processed together. The immunoSEQ multiplex PCR was used to amplify TCRB sequences from cDNA, generating 87-bp fragments that spanned the CDR3 region. Sequencing of the amplicons was done on the Illumina HiSeq platform. The source study handled its data this way. PCR bias was computationally corrected using synthetic template baselines, reads within Hamming distance 2 were collapsed, and singletons that could not be merged were discarded. Reads were aligned against IMGT to assign V, D and J genes, CDR3 length and insertions or deletions at six rearrangement sites. Clonotype counts were normalized to sorted cell number within each subset before computing true diversity and Gini coefficients with the tcR R package. The overlap coefficient, calculated on TCRB nucleotide sequences, was used to quantify repertoire sharing. TCRdb holds this immuneACCESS table with in-frame rearrangements only. Some clones are missing; in checked studies, unresolved V genes explain under half, and the rest has no known cause. V and J calls and clone size follow that table, whereas D and trimming were derived from the DNA. The sample table shows about 160,000 clones, and just over 8% are seen once. The ten largest clonotypes hold over 0.5% of the sample.

Each donor gave one peripheral blood draw, averaging roughly 120 mL, which was collected into heparinised tubes. A BD FACSAria II was used to sort naive, central memory, regulatory and stem cell-like memory CD4+ T cells with a panel that included CD45RO, CCR7, CD25, CD127, CD95 and CD27. Purity was above 95% for every sorted population. PBMCs were separated immediately by Lymphoprep density gradient centrifugation and were stained directly, without being cultured. So that batch effects would be minimized, each experiment stained and sorted samples in pairs, pairing one healthy donor with one patient.

This chain is built from TRBV11-2 and TRBJ2-7; the D gene is possibly TRBD2, with 6 bases matching. The clonotype originates from a woman under 30 with type 1 diabetes. Sequencing used central memory CD4+ T cells from blood. The base sequence is TGTGCCAGCAGCTTAGTAGGAGGGGTGAACTACGAGCAGTACTTC. The translation is CASSLVGGVNYEQYF.